These 17 T cell receptor beta chains were all obtained from the same sample, sequenced in a study of T cell responses to AZD1222 COVID-19 vaccine. This table comes from immunoSEQ multiplex PCR, and its TCRdb copy is limited to in-frame clones, with some not included. The sample lists some 170,000 clones, around 90% seen once, with 2.6% in the top ten. Sequenced material: peripheral blood, taken on day 0 of AZD1222 vaccination. The receptors originated from an adult in good health.

V and J are TRBV2 and TRBJ2-3; D is perhaps TRBD2 (7 bases). This CDR3 is built from 17 residues. The germline gives CDR1 SNHLY, CDR2 FYNNEI. V gave up 5 bases and J gave up 3 bases, with 21 bases separating them. CDR3 in amino acids: CASSNPMGASGTDTQYF. The CDR3 DNA reads TGTGCCAGCAGTAACCCGATGGGGGCTAGCGGAACAGATACGCAGTATTTT.

V gene TRBV7-9 combines with J gene TRBJ1-2; a weak D match, TRBD1 (6 bases). V lost 4 bases to trimming and J lost 7 bases, with 16 bases between them. Looked up from germline, CDR1 is SEHNR and CDR2 is FQNEAQ (reference sequence). The CDR3 covers 14 residues. CDR3 sequence (DNA): TGTGCCAGCAGCTCCGGGGGGGCAGTTCCTGGCTACACCTTC. Amino acids: CASSSGGAVPGYTF.

This chain connects TRBV6-5 to TRBJ2-4; 8 nucleotides line up with TRBD1. The length of the CDR3 is 11 residues. Trimming took 6 bases from V and 15 from J; bases not matched to a gene: 7. The germline V gene has CDR1 MNHEY and CDR2 SVGAGI. CDR3 residues: CASSLGTGWYF. The DNA for the CDR3 is TGTGCCAGCAGCTTAGGGACAGGCTGGTACTTC.

The chain carries TRBV6-1 and TRBJ1-6, with 7 nucleotides matching TRBD1. CDR3 length equals 19 residues. J lost 0 bases, V lost 2 bases, and 10 bases had no gene match. From germline, CDR1 is MNHNS and CDR2 SASEGT. Written as DNA, the CDR3 is TGTGCCAGCAGTGAAACGGGGGGCAGGGGGAGCTCCTATAATTCACCCCTCCACTTT. The encoded protein is CASSETGGRGSSYNSPLHF.

The chain carries TRBV19 and TRBJ2-1, with a weak D call TRBD2 (5 bases). This CDR3 comprises 19 residues. Trimming cost V 6 bases and J 2 bases, with 26 bases left between them. The V gene's germline CDR1 is LNHDA and CDR2 SQIVND (reference sequence). The CDR3 is CASSVNRPFSGVAYNEQFF. The CDR3 DNA follows: TGTGCCAGTAGCGTAAACCGGCCCTTTTCCGGGGTGGCCTACAATGAGCAGTTCTTC.

A single count supports this clone. V and J are TRBV29-1 and TRBJ2-4; the match to TRBD2 covers 7 bases. The CDR3 is made up of 15 amino acids. After removal of 2 bases from V and 4 bases from J, the junction contained 8 bases not matched to a gene. Germline lookup yields CDR1 SQVTM and CDR2 ANQGSEA. The CDR3 sequence is CSVEHLGGSKNIQYF. The CDR3 nucleotides are TGCAGCGTTGAACACTTGGGCGGGAGTAAAAACATTCAGTACTTC. Together with reference TRBV29-1 and TRBJ2-4, the CDR3 gives the full variable domain: SAVISQKPSRDICQRGTSLTIQCQVDSQVTMMFWYRQQPGQSLTLIATANQGSEATYESGFVIDKFPISRPNLTFSTLTVSNMSPEDSSIYLCSVEHLGGSKNIQYFGAGTRLSVL.

V usage is TRBV9 and J usage is TRBJ2-3, with 9 bases fitting TRBD1. The ends lost 3 bases at V and 5 bases at J; junction bases unmatched: 4. The CDR3 consists of 14 residues. Germline-derived CDR1 and CDR2 are SGDLS and YYNGEE. The CDR3, as DNA: TGTGCCAGCAGCGCGGGACAGGGTGGAGATACGCAGTATTTT. Amino acids: CASSAGQGGDTQYF.

The V and J genes are TRBV6-1 and TRBJ1-3; D is uncertain. Germline V gene data show CDR1 as MNHNS and CDR2 as SASEGT. V gave up 3 bases and J gave up 1 base, with 10 bases separating them. The CDR3 length is 15 residues. The CDR3 region has the DNA TGTGCCAGCAGTGATGGCAGGTCTTCTGGAAACACCATATATTTT. As protein: CASSDGRSSGNTIYF.

The chain links TRBV6-6 to TRBJ2-3; 8 bases agree with TRBD2. The germline V gene has CDR1 MNHNY and CDR2 SVGAGI (reference sequence). The CDR3 is 16 amino acids. Trimming at V came to 4 bases and at J to 4 bases, leaving 10 bases not matched to a gene. CDR3 residues: CASSSGLALGPDTQYF. The CDR3 DNA reads TGTGCCAGCAGTTCTGGACTAGCTCTTGGGCCAGATACGCAGTATTTT.

This clone was counted ten times or more. CDR3 protein: CASSGGDDSYEQYF. In DNA form, the CDR3 reads TGTGCCAGCAGTGGCGGGGACGACTCCTACGAGCAGTACTTC. The chain employs TRBV2 and TRBJ2-7; a possible D gene is TRBD2 (6 bases). This CDR3 spans 14 amino acids. Germline CDR1 reads SNHLY; CDR2 reads FYNNEI. Between the trimmed V and J ends, which lost 4 bases and 0 bases, there was a span of 10 bases.

The rearrangement joins TRBV13 to TRBJ2-5, with TRBD1 matching over 7 bases. The CDR3 covers 13 residues. Per the germline V gene, CDR1 is PRHDT and CDR2 is FYEKMQ (reference sequence). V lost 5 bases, J lost 2 bases, and 2 bases stayed unmatched. The CDR3 DNA is TGTGCCAGCAGCGCCAGGGGGCAAGAGACCCAGTACTTC. Translation: CASSARGQETQYF.

The rearrangement uses TRBV19 and TRBJ1-2; perhaps TRBD1 as D (5 bases). The germline CDR1 and CDR2 sequences are LNHDA and SQIVND (reference sequence). The CDR3 contains 12 residues. Trimming removed 5 bases at V and 3 bases at J, with 7 bases between. CDR3 protein: CASSGAYYGYTF. The CDR3 nucleotides are TGTGCCAGTAGTGGGGCCTACTATGGCTACACCTTC.

J is TRBJ2-1 and V is TRBV19, with 10 bases fitting TRBD2. V shed 4 bases and J 7 bases; nucleotides not matched to a gene: 13. The germline V gene encodes CDR1 LNHDA and CDR2 SQIVND (reference sequence). CDR3 length: 17 residues. This chain's CDR3 is CASSNRGLAGVPNEQFF. In DNA, the CDR3 is TGTGCCAGTAGTAACAGGGGTCTAGCGGGAGTCCCGAATGAGCAGTTCTTC.

The rearrangement links TRBV10-2 to TRBJ2-5; D is undetermined. The CDR3 has 12 amino acids. V was clipped by 8 bases and J by 2 bases, with 9 bases between them. From germline, CDR1 is WSHSY and CDR2 SAAADI. The CDR3, as DNA: TGCGCCAGCGGAGTCGAGCAAGAGACCCAGTACTTC. Protein sequence: CASGVEQETQYF.

The J gene is TRBJ2-1, the V gene TRBV5-1; 9 bases are shared with TRBD1. Germline V CDR1 and CDR2: SGHRS, YFSETQ. V lost 0 bases to trimming and J lost 9 bases; unmatched junction nucleotides: 13. The CDR3 consists of 17 residues. CDR3 loop: CASSLDPPGQGISEQFF. The CDR3 coding sequence is TGCGCCAGCAGCTTGGATCCTCCGGGACAGGGTATATCTGAGCAGTTCTTC.

V usage is TRBV6-2 or TRBV6-3 and J usage is TRBJ2-7; 10 bases match TRBD2. J was trimmed by 2 bases and V by 2 bases; bases with no gene match: 3. Germline lookup yields CDR1 MNHEY and CDR2 SVGEGT. The CDR3 totals 15 residues. Written as DNA, the CDR3 is TGTGCCAGCAGTTACGGGCTAGCGGGAGCCTACGAGCAGTACTTC. As protein: CASSYGLAGAYEQYF.

The rearrangement uses TRBV18 and TRBJ2-2, with TRBD2 identical over 12 bases. Trimming removed 0 bases from V and 10 bases from J; junction bases left unmatched: 6. CDR1 is KGHSH, CDR2 LQKENI, per germline. The CDR3 contains 16 residues. The chain's CDR3 is CASSPPWTSGTKELFF. As DNA, the CDR3 is TGTGCCAGCTCACCACCGTGGACTAGCGGGACTAAGGAGCTGTTTTTT.